This entry is about one TCR beta chain. Which antigen it targets is not known. No base quality values were provided; no much bigger clone lies one nucleotide off. In the prospective study, participants were roughly 18 to 95 years old, resided in about two dozen geographic areas of the United States, and were enrolled through a virtual design. In the prospective study, participants were assigned to cohorts based on the clinical history participants reported in a screening survey and a study questionnaire. Mobile phlebotomists in the prospective study collected whole blood, serum and a nasopharyngeal or oropharyngeal swab from every participant. Additional blood draws and questionnaires over an approximately 2-month period could optionally be provided by prospective study participants. Before DNA extraction, prospective study blood samples were shipped either frozen or at room temperature. CDR1 and CDR2 are read off the germline V gene as SGHDT and YYEEEE. Including cysteine and phenylalanine, the CDR3 has 15 amino acids. CDR3 DNA is the only sequence kept; it has 45 bases, read in frame from the first base. V and J are truncated by 2 bases and 0 bases respectively, leaving an intervening sequence of 9 bases.

This sample is part of a study of blood T cell repertoires in COVID-19 (dated by TCRdb to the early 2020s). Turning to the overall study: The collaborator samples originated in the United States, Italy and Spain and spanned the acute and convalescent phases of COVID-19. The prospective study material was composed of cDNA or gDNA derived from T cells, B-cell-depleted T cells, or PBMCs. Subjects who had been exposed to COVID-19, were actively infected with it, or had recovered from it provided the deeply sampled blood TCRbeta repertoires that made up the dataset. The repertoires were released in a freely available public database intended as a resource for research on the immune response to SARS-CoV-2. The samples were drawn from the first 160 participants of the ongoing ImmuneRACE study and from 950 to 1,500 subjects provided by 6 global collaborators. A de-identified subject ID, COVID-19 status, age in years and sex were almost always included in the sample metadata. Where available, HLA class I and class II types were obtained from metadata supplied by the sample provider rather than from assay-based typing.

The immunoSEQ Assay, a bias-controlled multiplex PCR, was used to amplify TCRbeta CDR3 regions from genomic DNA. Concerning the study's data processing: The number of nucleated cells in each sample was estimated from the amplification of reference gene primers within the assay. Sequence reads were collapsed and filtered to measure the absolute abundance of every unique TCRbeta CDR3 rearrangement. For each sample, productive Simpson clonality was calculated by taking the square root of Simpson's diversity index across productive rearrangements. TCRdb mirrors the immuneACCESS table, restricted to in-frame sequences. Some clones are absent from its copies; in checked studies, under half trace to an unresolved V gene, and the reason for the others is unknown. Clone size and V and J calls were adopted from that table, with D and trimming inferred from the DNA. Here the sample has roughly 430,000 clones; over 75% occur a single time. The ten top clones hold roughly 1.9% of the sample.

What the authors observed across the whole study: The quantity of clinical and demographic metadata differed by source and by participant and was supplied without curation.

Sequenced sample: PBMCs or T cells enriched from blood (not recorded which). The TCR originated in a woman aged 40 to 49 with acute COVID-19. The sequence links TRBV5-6 to TRBJ2-1; no D gene is confidently identified. The CDR3 region has the sequence CASSFRILSYNEQFF. The DNA sequence is given as TGTGCCAGCAGCTTCAGGATCCTCTCCTACAATGAGCAGTTCTTC. With the rest looked up from the reference TRBV5-6 and TRBJ2-1 genes rather than sequenced, the full variable domain is DAGVTQSPTHLIKTRGQQVTLRCSPKSGHDTVSWYQQALGQGPQFIFQYYEEEERQRGNFPDRFSGHQFPNYSSELNVNALLLGDSALYLCASSFRILSYNEQFFGPGTRLTVL.